What follows are 26 T cell receptor beta chains derived from one specimen sequenced in a study of blood T cell repertoires in COVID-19. The protocol was immunoSEQ multiplex PCR, while the TCRdb copy is restricted to in-frame clones and leaves out a portion. The sample carries under 250,000 clones, about four fifths recorded once. Material for sequencing was peripheral blood. The source is a young man who had recovered from COVID-19.

The chain carries TRBV28 and TRBJ2-7, with TRBD1 matching over 11 bases. The J segment lost 6 bases and the V segment lost 3 bases, leaving 4 bases of the junction unmatched. The CDR3 is 14 amino acids. Germline CDR1 and CDR2: MDHEN and SYDVKM. CDR3 bases: TGTGCCAGCAGTTTGGGACAGGGGGGGCTCGAGCAGTACTTC. Translated, it gives CASSLGQGGLEQYF.

This clone was found once. The chain uses TRBV4-1 and TRBJ2-1; TRBD2 matches 9 bases. The CDR3 covers 18 residues. The junction had 16 bases not matched to a gene; V was cut back by 6 bases and J by 4 bases. Germline V lookup: CDR1 MGHRA, CDR2 YSYEKL. The DNA of the CDR3 is TGCGCCAGCAGTCGTATTAAGGGTGCGGGGGGGGAATACAATGAGCAGTTCTTC. Its protein is CASSRIKGAGGEYNEQFF.

This chain uses TRBV6-1 with TRBJ2-1, with a weak D call TRBD2 (7 bases). CDR1 is MNHNS, CDR2 SASEGT, per germline. Trimming removed 3 bases at V and 4 bases at J, with 19 bases between. The CDR3 is 17 residues long. The CDR3 DNA is TGTGCCAGCAGTGAGGCGGCCGGCGGGGGCGATTACAATGAGCAGTTCTTC. Translated, it gives CASSEAAGGGDYNEQFF.

The rearrangement uses TRBV10-1 and TRBJ2-3, with unresolved D. The germline V and J ends were trimmed by 2 bases and 1 base, with 13 bases remaining between them. The germline V gene has CDR1 WNHNN and CDR2 SYGVQD (reference sequence). CDR3 size: 16 residues. CDR3 bases: TGCGCCAGCAGTGAGGCCTGGGCCTCCGGCACAGATACGCAGTATTTT. Protein: CASSEAWASGTDTQYF.

V gene TRBV11-2 combines with J gene TRBJ2-7; TRBD1 might be the D (6 bases). This CDR3 is built from 16 residues. The germline V gene encodes CDR1 SGHAT and CDR2 FQNNGV. V was pared by 0 bases and J by 0 bases, with 12 bases between. CDR3 nucleotides: TGTGCCAGCAGCTTAGAGGGGCAGGGGCCCTCCTACGAGCAGTACGTC. Amino acids: CASSLEGQGPSYEQYV.

The V call is TRBV27, the J call TRBJ2-2; TRBD1 might be the D (5 bases). Germline values: CDR1 MNHEY, CDR2 SMNVEV (reference sequence). V was shortened by 1 base and J by 6 bases, with 12 bases between the two germline ends. The CDR3 sequence is 15 residues long. CDR3 region: CASSLLTGLAGELFF. CDR3 in DNA: TGTGCCAGCAGTTTATTAACAGGATTGGCCGGGGAGCTGTTTTTT.

This chain links TRBV4-2 with TRBJ2-3; TRBD2 aligns across 9 bases. The ends lost 0 bases at V and 2 bases at J; junction bases unmatched: 3. Germline lookup yields CDR1 LGHNA and CDR2 YNFKEQ. The CDR3 runs 16 residues. The CDR3, as DNA: TGTGCCAGCAGCCAAGAATCTAGCGGGAACACAGATACGCAGTATTTT. It codes for CASSQESSGNTDTQYF.

J is TRBJ2-3 and V is TRBV9; 12 positions agree with TRBD2. V gave up 4 bases and J gave up 4 bases; unmatched junction bases: 13. Germline V lookup: CDR1 SGDLS, CDR2 YYNGEE. CDR3 size: 18 residues. CDR3 coding DNA: TGTGCCAGCAGCCCCCGACTTTCACTAGCGGGGGGCGCAGATACGCAGTATTTT. It specifies CASSPRLSLAGGADTQYF.

The count of this clone is one. The rearrangement uses TRBV28 and TRBJ1-5; D possibly corresponds to TRBD1 (6 bases). V lost 9 bases and J lost 3, with 18 bases in between. The germline V gene encodes CDR1 MDHEN and CDR2 SYDVKM. CDR3 size: 15 residues. The CDR3 loop reads CASHAPTGPNQPQHF. The CDR3 nucleotides read TGTGCCAGTCACGCCCCTACAGGGCCCAATCAGCCCCAGCATTTT.

The chain links TRBV7-3 to TRBJ1-1; no clear D gene. V gave up 2 bases and J gave up 3 bases, with 10 bases separating them. The CDR3 totals 14 residues. Germline V lookup: CDR1 SGHTA, CDR2 FQGTGA. DNA of the CDR3: TGTGCCAGCAGCTTAGGAGGGATCTACACTGAAGCTTTCTTT. Amino acid sequence: CASSLGGIYTEAFF.

The V and J genes are TRBV6-1 and TRBJ1-1, with D unclear. V gave up 3 bases and J gave up 1 base, with 18 bases separating them. Germline V CDR1 and CDR2: MNHNS, SASEGT. The CDR3 loop spans 17 amino acids. The CDR3 is CASSEPWRSEKNTEAFF. CDR3 nucleotide sequence: TGTGCCAGCAGTGAGCCCTGGCGAAGCGAAAAGAACACTGAAGCTTTCTTT.

V and J are TRBV3-1 (or the pseudogene TRBV3-2) and TRBJ2-1; 12 bases align to TRBD2. The CDR3 is 14 residues long. The germline V gene encodes CDR1 LGHDT and CDR2 YNNKEL (reference sequence). V lost 4 bases and J lost 11; bases outside the gene matches: 6. The CDR3 loop is CASSRMTSGGKQFF. Here the CDR3 DNA reads TGTGCCAGCAGCCGGATGACTAGCGGGGGTAAGCAGTTCTTC.

J is TRBJ1-2 and V is TRBV10-2, with 8 bases lining up with TRBD1. The junction had 3 bases not matched to a gene; V was cut back by 4 bases and J by 2 bases. Per the germline V gene, CDR1 is WSHSY and CDR2 is SAAADI. The CDR3 has 14 residues. In nucleotides, the CDR3 is TGCGCCAGCAGTGGTGACAGGGGAAACTATGGCTACACCTTC. Translated: CASSGDRGNYGYTF.

This clone has a handful of counts. The chain combines TRBV28 with TRBJ1-5, with D unresolved. Trimming left V 6 bases short and J 6 bases short, with 21 bases between. This CDR3 is built from 16 residues. The germline V gene encodes CDR1 MDHEN and CDR2 SYDVKM. CDR3 nucleotides: TGTGCCAGCAGCCCTCCCGCGGGGTTCGGACGTCAGCCCCAGCATTTT. Translation: CASSPPAGFGRQPQHF.

The V call is TRBV28, the J call TRBJ1-1, with TRBD1 identical over 9 bases. With 4 bases clipped from V and 2 bases from J, the junction kept 5 bases outside the gene matches. CDR1 and CDR2 (germline): MDHEN, SYDVKM. This CDR3 spans 15 amino acids. The CDR3: CASSSAGQGNTEAFF. In DNA form, the CDR3 reads TGTGCCAGCAGTTCCGCGGGACAGGGAAACACTGAAGCTTTCTTT. Based on the CDR3 plus reference TRBV28 and TRBJ1-1, the full variable domain is DVKVTQSSRYLVKRTGEKVFLECVQDMDHENMFWYRQDPGLGLRLIYFSYDVKMKEKGDIPEGYSVSREKKERFSLILESASTNQTSMYLCASSSAGQGNTEAFFGQGTRLTVV.

This clone appeared a single time. The chain recombines TRBV5-6 with TRBJ2-6; D might be TRBD1 (5 bases). With 1 base removed from V and 0 bases from J, the gap between germline ends came to 8 bases. Germline assignment: CDR1 SGHDT and CDR2 YYEEEE. The length of the CDR3 is 16 residues. CDR3 nucleotides: TGTGCCAGCAGCTTGCAGGGAAGCTCTGGGGCCAACGTCCTGACTTTC. This encodes CASSLQGSSGANVLTF.

V gene TRBV10-3 combines with J gene TRBJ1-2; 8 positions agree with TRBD1. Germline CDR1 is ENHRY and CDR2 is SYGVKD. V shed 0 bases and J 8 bases; nucleotides not matched to a gene: 14. This CDR3 spans 17 amino acids. This chain's CDR3 is CAISESRSVAGGQGYTF. In DNA, the CDR3 is TGTGCCATCAGTGAGTCGAGAAGTGTGGCAGGGGGCCAGGGCTACACCTTC.

This clone occurred a few times. The chain links TRBV6-4 to TRBJ2-1; 8 bases agree with TRBD2. CDR1 is MRHNA and CDR2 is SNTAGT in the germline V gene. V lost 2 bases, J lost 10 bases, and 1 base stayed unmatched. This CDR3 comprises 12 residues. The CDR3 sequence: CASSDREGEQFF. The CDR3 coding sequence is TGTGCCAGCAGTGACCGGGAGGGCGAGCAGTTCTTC.

As for this clone: Other DNA sequences in the sample encode the same CDR3. CDR3 sequence: CASSVRGNQPQHF. Here the CDR3 DNA reads TGTGCCAGCAGCGTTCGGGGCAATCAGCCCCAGCATTTT. This chain uses TRBV7-2 with TRBJ1-5; D remains ambiguous. CDR1 is SGHTA, CDR2 FQGNSA, per germline. The CDR3 sequence is 13 residues long. Trimming stripped 5 bases from V and 2 bases from J, with 7 bases between.

The chain recombines TRBV6-6 with TRBJ2-7; 10 bases fit TRBD1. The CDR3 contains 13 residues. J gave up 4 bases and V 8 bases, and 5 bases lay outside the gene matches. Germline V gene sequence: CDR1 MNHNY, CDR2 SVGAGI (reference sequence). CDR3: CASGGQGRYEQYF. Written as DNA, the CDR3 is TGTGCCAGCGGGGGACAGGGGAGGTACGAGCAGTACTTC.

The chain uses TRBV10-2 and TRBJ1-5; 10 bases are a match to TRBD1. V was pared by 7 bases and J by 5 bases, with 2 bases of the junction left unmatched. CDR1 and CDR2 (germline): WSHSY, SAAADI. The CDR3 has 13 residues. The CDR3, as DNA: TGCGCCAGCACCGGGACAGGGGATCAGCCCCAGCATTTT. The encoded protein is CASTGTGDQPQHF.

This sequence joins TRBV9 and TRBJ2-6; possibly TRBD1 for D (5 bases). The CDR3 runs to 17 residues. Germline V gene data show CDR1 as SGDLS and CDR2 as YYNGEE. Trimming stripped 3 bases from V and 2 bases from J, with 15 bases between. The CDR3 is CASSGVRVYAGANVLTF. DNA of the CDR3: TGTGCCAGCAGCGGGGTCAGGGTTTACGCTGGGGCCAACGTCCTGACTTTC. Full variable domain (remainder filled in from reference TRBV9 and TRBJ2-6): DSGVTQTPKHLITATGQRVTLRCSPRSGDLSVYWYQQSLDQGLQFLIQYYNGEERAKGNILERFSAQQFPDLHSELNLSSLELGDSALYFCASSGVRVYAGANVLTFGAGSRLTVL.

V gene TRBV2 combines with J gene TRBJ2-1; TRBD1 matches at 7 bases. Trimming removed 8 bases from V and 4 bases from J; junction bases left unmatched: 8. The CDR3 runs 14 residues. CDR1 is SNHLY, CDR2 FYNNEI, per germline. CDR3 amino acids: CASPQGEDYNEQFF. The CDR3 nucleotides read TGTGCCAGCCCGCAGGGGGAAGATTACAATGAGCAGTTCTTC.

The chain has TRBV9 and TRBJ1-3; 11 bases match TRBD1. This CDR3 spans 17 amino acids. The V gene end was trimmed by 4 bases and the J gene end by 3 bases; junction bases not matched to a gene: 9. CDR1 SGDLS and CDR2 YYNGEE come from the germline V gene. In DNA, the CDR3 is TGTGCCAGCAGCCCGGGGACAGGGGGATTTGGTGGAAACACCATATATTTT. Translating gives CASSPGTGGFGGNTIYF. Variable domain in full (rest from reference TRBV9 and TRBJ1-3): DSGVTQTPKHLITATGQRVTLRCSPRSGDLSVYWYQQSLDQGLQFLIQYYNGEERAKGNILERFSAQQFPDLHSELNLSSLELGDSALYFCASSPGTGGFGGNTIYFGEGSWLTVV.

The J gene is TRBJ1-2, the V gene TRBV6-5, with no clear D. The CDR3 loop spans 12 amino acids. V lost 8 bases and J lost 1, with 8 bases in between. Germline loops: CDR1 MNHEY, CDR2 SVGAGI. CDR3 in amino acids: CASLQDNYGYTF. The DNA for the CDR3 is TGTGCCAGCCTCCAGGATAACTATGGCTACACCTTC.

In this sample, this clone turned up once. The gene calls are TRBV5-5 and TRBJ1-2, with TRBD1 matching 8 bases. With 4 bases clipped from V and 8 bases from J, the junction kept 4 bases outside the gene matches. The CDR3 spans 12 residues. CDR1 is SGHKS and CDR2 is YYEKEE in the germline V gene (reference sequence). CDR3 protein: CASSVDRGGYTF. CDR3 sequence (DNA): TGTGCCAGCAGCGTCGACAGGGGAGGCTACACCTTC.